The 12 T cell receptor beta chains given below trace back to one sample, sequenced in a study of T cell responses to AZD1222 COVID-19 vaccine. Sequencing used immunoSEQ multiplex PCR; TCRdb keeps in-frame clones, though not all of them. This sample has fewer than 120,000 clones, with around nine tenths found just once. The sample consisted of peripheral blood, taken on day 0 of AZD1222 vaccination. These receptors originate from an adult in good health.

This clone was seen only once. A read error may produce the germline difference seen at one junction end. The CDR3 region is CASSTGFGNTVYF. CDR3 DNA sequence: TGTGCCAGTAGTACGGGGTTCGGAAACACCGTATATTTT. The chain uses TRBV19 and TRBJ1-3; no reliable D call. The CDR3 covers 13 residues. Germline-derived CDR1 and CDR2 are LNHDA and SQIVND (reference sequence). The variable domain in full, completed from reference TRBV19 and TRBJ1-3, reads DGGITQSPKYLFRKEGQNVTLSCEQNLNHDAMYWYRQDPGQGLRLIYYSQIVNDFQKGDIAEGYSVSREKKESFPLTVTSAQKNPTAFYLCASSTGFGNTVYFGEGSWLTVV.

The chain employs TRBV6-9 and TRBJ1-1; no firm D call. Germline values: CDR1 MNHGY, CDR2 SVAAGI. Trimming removed 4 bases from V and 4 bases from J, with 16 bases in between. CDR3 length: 15 residues. The CDR3 nucleotides are TGTGCCAGCAGTTCCAATGCCGGGCCCTCCACTGAAGCTTTCTTT. Amino acid sequence: CASSSNAGPSTEAFF.

The V call is TRBV5-1, the J call TRBJ2-2; 11 bases match TRBD2. The germline V gene has CDR1 SGHRS and CDR2 YFSETQ. The trim removed 4 bases at V and 4 bases at J, leaving 6 bases unmatched. This CDR3 region has 16 residues. The CDR3 nucleotides are TGCGCCAGCAGCCTGGGGACTAGCGGTGTCACCGGGGAGCTGTTTTTT. Translating it yields CASSLGTSGVTGELFF.

CDR3 sequence: CASSSNRGNDYNEQFF. The CDR3 nucleotides read TGTGCCAGCAGCTCAAACAGGGGAAACGACTACAATGAGCAGTTCTTC. The genes are TRBV7-8 and TRBJ2-1; TRBD1 aligns across 7 bases. V dropped 4 bases and J dropped 3; count of bases not matched to a gene: 9. The CDR3 sequence is 16 residues long. Per the germline V gene, CDR1 is SGHVS and CDR2 is FQNEAQ.

The gene calls are TRBV3-1 (or the pseudogene TRBV3-2) and TRBJ1-1; D ambiguous. Germline CDR1 and CDR2: LGHDT and YNNKEL (reference sequence). V shed 4 bases and J shed 0 bases, with 9 bases lying between them. The CDR3 is 14 residues long. The CDR3 DNA is TGTGCCAGCAGCCTTAACCATATGAACACTGAAGCTTTCTTT. Its translation: CASSLNHMNTEAFF.

With respect to this clone: The junction departs from germline at one end; a sequencing error may be responsible. The chain carries TRBV28 and TRBJ2-4; 10 positions agree with TRBD2. CDR3 length: 14 residues. The germline gives CDR1 MDHEN, CDR2 SYDVKM. CDR3 coding DNA: TGTGCCAGCAGACACGACGCCCTAGCGGGAGAGGTGGGTTTC. Amino acid sequence: CASRHDALAGEVGF.

This chain joins TRBV3-1 (or the pseudogene TRBV3-2) and TRBJ1-5; no firm D call. Trimming cost V 1 base and J 4 bases, with 8 bases left between them. The CDR3 length is 14 residues. The germline V gene has CDR1 LGHDT and CDR2 YNNKEL (reference sequence). The DNA for the CDR3 is TGTGCCAGCAGCCAAGGGTCCAGGAATCAGCCCCAGCATTTT. Its translation is CASSQGSRNQPQHF.

The V and J genes are TRBV30 and TRBJ2-3; D uncertain. The CDR3 length is 11 residues. The germline V gene has CDR1 GTSNPN and CDR2 SVGIG (reference sequence). The V end was cut by 3 bases, the J end by 4 bases, with 5 bases between. The CDR3 region has the DNA TGTGCCTGGAGAAGTGCAGATACGCAGTATTTT. Its protein is CAWRSADTQYF.

This clone was seen just once. This rearrangement joins TRBV28 to TRBJ1-1, with D hard to call. This CDR3 is 12 amino acids long. CDR1 is MDHEN, CDR2 SYDVKM, per germline. Deletions cut 6 bases from V and 2 bases from J, with 7 bases between. CDR3 sequence: CASRLTNTEAFF. CDR3 nucleotide sequence: TGTGCCAGCAGACTCACCAACACTGAAGCTTTCTTT.

This chain joins TRBV11-2 and TRBJ2-1, with 14 nucleotides matching TRBD2. The germline gives CDR1 SGHAT, CDR2 FQNNGV. J gave up 6 bases and V 4 bases, and 5 bases lay outside the gene matches. There are 16 residues in the CDR3. CDR3 loop: CASSSRLAGGRNEQFF. CDR3 nucleotides: TGTGCCAGCAGCTCCCGACTAGCGGGAGGGCGCAATGAGCAGTTCTTC. Variable domain in full (rest from reference TRBV11-2 and TRBJ2-1): EAGVAQSPRYKIIEKRQSVAFWCNPISGHATLYWYQQILGQGPKLLIQFQNNGVVDDSQLPKDRFSAERLKGVDSTLKIQPAKLEDSAVYLCASSSRLAGGRNEQFFGPGTRLTVL.

The chain employs TRBV9 and TRBJ1-2, with TRBD1 as a possible D gene (5 bases). CDR1 is SGDLS, CDR2 YYNGEE, per germline. CDR3 length: 16 residues. Deletions cut 4 bases from V and 1 base from J, with 17 bases between. CDR3: CASSLSLRGLNYGYTF. The CDR3 nucleotides are TGTGCCAGCAGCCTTTCGCTGCGGGGCCTTAACTATGGCTACACCTTC.

This chain links TRBV19 with TRBJ1-1; D may be TRBD1 (6 bases). The V gene's germline CDR1 is LNHDA and CDR2 SQIVND (reference sequence). The V end was cut by 7 bases, the J end by 5 bases, with 11 bases between. The CDR3 is 12 residues long. In nucleotides, the CDR3 is TGTGCCAGTACGGGGGGCAGGACTGAAGCTTTCTTT. Its translation: CASTGGRTEAFF.